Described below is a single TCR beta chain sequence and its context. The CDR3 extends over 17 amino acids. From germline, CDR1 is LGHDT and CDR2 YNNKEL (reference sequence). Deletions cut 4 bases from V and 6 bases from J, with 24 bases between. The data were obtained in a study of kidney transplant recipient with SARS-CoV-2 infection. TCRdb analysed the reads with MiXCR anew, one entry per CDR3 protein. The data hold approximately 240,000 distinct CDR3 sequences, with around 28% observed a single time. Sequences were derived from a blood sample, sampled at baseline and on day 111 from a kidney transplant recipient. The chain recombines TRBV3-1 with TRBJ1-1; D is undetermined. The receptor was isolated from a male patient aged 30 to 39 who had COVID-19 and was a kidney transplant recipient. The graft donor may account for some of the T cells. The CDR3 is CASSRAHPISIRAEAFF. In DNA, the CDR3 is TGTGCCAGCAGCCGCGCCCATCCCATTTCAATTCGCGCTGAAGCTTTCTTT.